This T cell receptor (beta chain) was identified during a study of blood T cell repertoires in COVID-19. Study-level information: The samples span acute and convalescent COVID-19 from the United States, Italy and Spain. The cDNA or gDNA used as material had been derived from T cells, B-cell-depleted T cells, or PBMCs.

Methods used by the authors: It was from reference gene primer amplification that nucleated cell counts were estimated. Assay: immunoSEQ multiplex PCR; the TCRdb copy retains only in-frame clones and omits some. The DNA gave D and trimming, while V, J and clone size come from that table. The table lists some 250,000 clones, approximately 86% of them singletons. This clone was counted between two and nine times. CDR1 and CDR2 (germline): KGHSH, LQKENI. The CDR3 contains 15 residues. The V end was cut by 3 bases, the J end by 7 bases, with 16 bases between. This receptor was obtained from a man aged 25 to 40 with active or convalescent COVID-19. Specimen: peripheral blood. The chain links TRBV18 to TRBJ2-1, with a weak D call TRBD1 (5 bases). As DNA, the CDR3 is TGTGCCAGCTCACCCGTAGGGGCCCTAGGGAATGAGCAGTTCTTC. Translation gives CASSPVGALGNEQFF.